This T cell receptor (beta chain) was obtained from a study of blood T cell repertoires in COVID-19. Produced via immunoSEQ multiplex PCR; TCRdb's table is partial and in-frame only. The repertoire includes tens of thousands of clones, around 87% of them detected once, and more than 1% sits in the top ten. The V gene end was trimmed by 6 bases and the J gene end by 7 bases; junction bases not matched to a gene: 6. CDR1 and CDR2 from the germline V gene are MNHEY and SMNVEV (reference sequence). CDR3 size: 12 residues. The chain links TRBV27 to TRBJ2-7, with 7 bases aligning to TRBD1. The receptor comes from a human donor in a cohort sampled during active COVID-19. The specimen sequenced was peripheral blood. The CDR3 spells CASRTGQREQYF. For the CDR3, the DNA is TGTGCCAGCAGGACAGGGCAGCGAGAGCAGTACTTC.